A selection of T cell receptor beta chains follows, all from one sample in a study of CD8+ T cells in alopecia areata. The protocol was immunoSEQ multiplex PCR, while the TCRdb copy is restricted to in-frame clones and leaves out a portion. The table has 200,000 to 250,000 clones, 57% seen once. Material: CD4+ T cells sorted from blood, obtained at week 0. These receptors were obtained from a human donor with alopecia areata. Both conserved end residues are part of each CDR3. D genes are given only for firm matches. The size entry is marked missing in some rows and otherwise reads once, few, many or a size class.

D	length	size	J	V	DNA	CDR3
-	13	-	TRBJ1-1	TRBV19	TGTGCCAGTAGTATAGATCGGAGGAGGATGGCTTTCTTT	CASSIDRRRMAFF
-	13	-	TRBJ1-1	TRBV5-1	TGCGCCAGCAGACGGGGGGCGAACACTGAAGCTTTCTTT	CASRRGANTEAFF
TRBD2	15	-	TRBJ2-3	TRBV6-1	TGTGCCAGCCACCCCGGGACTAGCCGCACAGATACGCAGTATTTT	CASHPGTSRTDTQYF
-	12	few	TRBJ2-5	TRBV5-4	TGTGCCAGCAGCACATACCAAGAGACCCAGTACTTC	CASSTYQETQYF
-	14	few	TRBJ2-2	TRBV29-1	TGCAGCGTTGCCGGCAGCCTAAACACCGGGGAGCTGTTTTTT	CSVAGSLNTGELFF
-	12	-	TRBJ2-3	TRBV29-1	TGCAGCACTAAATCCAGCACAGATACGCAGTATTTT	CSTKSSTDTQYF
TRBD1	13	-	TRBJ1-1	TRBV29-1	TGCAGCGTCGTCGGGACAGGGAACACTGAAGCTTTCTTT	CSVVGTGNTEAFF
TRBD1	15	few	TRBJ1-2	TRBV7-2	TGTGCCAGCAGCTTAGGCGGAGACAGGGCCTATGGCTACACCTTC	CASSLGGDRAYGYTF
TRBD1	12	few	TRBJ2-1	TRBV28	TGTGCCAGCAGTCCCACGACAGGGTCGGAGTTCTTC	CASSPTTGSEFF
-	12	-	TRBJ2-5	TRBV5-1	TGCGCCAGCAGCTTGGACTGGGAGACCCAGTACTTC	CASSLDWETQYF
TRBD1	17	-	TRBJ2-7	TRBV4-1	TGCGCCAGCAGCCAGTGGGAGAGGACAGGGCCCTCCTACGAGCAGTACTTC	CASSQWERTGPSYEQYF
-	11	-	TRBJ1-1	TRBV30	TGTGCCTGGAGTGTCTCCCCTCGGGCTTTCTTT	CAWSVSPRAFF
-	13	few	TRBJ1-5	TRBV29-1	TGCAGGACCCACGGTGGAAGCAATCAGCCCCAGCATTTT	CRTHGGSNQPQHF
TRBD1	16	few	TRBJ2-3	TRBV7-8	TGTGCCAGCAGACGGGACAGGGGGCGACGGACAGATACGCAGTATTTT	CASRRDRGRRTDTQYF
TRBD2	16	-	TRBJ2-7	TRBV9	TGTGCCAGCAGCGTAGGTCCTAGCGGGGACTCCTACGAGCAGTACTTC	CASSVGPSGDSYEQYF
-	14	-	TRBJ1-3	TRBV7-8	TGTGCCAGCAGGAACTTGGGGCGGGAAAACACCATATATTTT	CASRNLGRENTIYF
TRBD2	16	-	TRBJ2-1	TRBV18	TGTGCCAGCTCACCACCTTGGACTAGCGGGAACAATGAGCAGTTCTTC	CASSPPWTSGNNEQFF
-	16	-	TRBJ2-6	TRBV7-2	TGTGCCAGCAGCTTGGTGTGGCGCTCTGGGGCCAACGTCCTGACTTTC	CASSLVWRSGANVLTF
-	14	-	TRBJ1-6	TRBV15	TGTGCCACCAGCAGAGATCACTATAATTCACCCCTCCACTTT	CATSRDHYNSPLHF
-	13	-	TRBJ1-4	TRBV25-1	TGTGCCAGCAAACCGGCGGGGGAGGAAAAACTGTTTTTT	CASKPAGEEKLFF
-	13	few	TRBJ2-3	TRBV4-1	TGCGCCAGCAGCCAAAGTAGGACAGATACGCAGTATTTT	CASSQSRTDTQYF
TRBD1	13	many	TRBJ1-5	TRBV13	TGTGCCAGCACCAGACAGGGGAATCAGCCCCAGCATTTT	CASTRQGNQPQHF
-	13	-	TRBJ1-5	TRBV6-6	TGTGCCAGCAGTTACGGGGTGTCTCAGCCCCAGCATTTT	CASSYGVSQPQHF
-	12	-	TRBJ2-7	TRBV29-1	TGCAGCGTTGAGCGTACCTATGGCGAGCAGTACTTC	CSVERTYGEQYF